This TCR beta chain stems from a study of T cells in Graves' hyperthyroidism and ophthalmopathy. About this clonotype itself: The antigen remains undetermined.

Overall study findings and caveats: Onset of ophthalmopathy came a median around 7.1 months after the model predicted it.

It was RNA transcripts that yielded the amplified TCR beta CDR3 regions. A first-round RT-PCR of the TCR CDR3 used the HTBI primer set. TCRdb re-called the multiplex PCR reads with MiXCR, one entry per CDR3 protein. The top ten hold 25% to 30% of the sample, which has some 490,000 distinct CDR3 sequences, about 15% seen once. The sequenced material came from blood. This clonotype was sampled from a woman aged 30 to 39 with Graves' ophthalmopathy.

This chain's CDR3 is CASTETGATEQYF. CDR3 bases: TGTGCCAGCACAGAGACAGGGGCAACCGAGCAGTACTTC. V gene TRBV27 combines with J gene TRBJ2-7, with 8 bases identical to TRBD1. CDR3 length: 13 residues. Germline-derived CDR1 and CDR2 are MNHEY and SMNVEV (reference sequence). V shed 7 bases and J 6 bases; nucleotides not matched to a gene: 8.